Sequencing of this T cell receptor beta chain was carried out in a study of blood T cell repertoires in COVID-19. Study summary: The United States, Italy and Spain supplied acute and convalescent COVID-19 samples. PBMCs, B-cell-depleted T cells, or T cells provided the cDNA or gDNA that made up the material.

Per the authors' pipeline: Amplification of reference gene primers provided the estimated nucleated cell counts. Produced via immunoSEQ multiplex PCR; TCRdb's table is partial and in-frame only. V and J calls and clone size are those listed in that table; D and trimming were worked out from the DNA. Of 80,000 or so clones detected, approximately 82% appear once; the ten largest clones hold approximately 39%. The CDR3 totals 13 residues. Trimming removed 3 bases at V and 3 bases at J, with 6 bases between. The sequenced material came from peripheral blood. The gene calls are TRBV12-3 or TRBV12-4 and TRBJ1-5; no firm D call. The receptor's source is a woman in her sixties or seventies with acute or convalescent COVID-19. CDR3 amino acids: CASSFGINQPQHF. The CDR3 nucleotides are TGTGCCAGCAGTTTCGGGATCAATCAGCCCCAGCATTTT.